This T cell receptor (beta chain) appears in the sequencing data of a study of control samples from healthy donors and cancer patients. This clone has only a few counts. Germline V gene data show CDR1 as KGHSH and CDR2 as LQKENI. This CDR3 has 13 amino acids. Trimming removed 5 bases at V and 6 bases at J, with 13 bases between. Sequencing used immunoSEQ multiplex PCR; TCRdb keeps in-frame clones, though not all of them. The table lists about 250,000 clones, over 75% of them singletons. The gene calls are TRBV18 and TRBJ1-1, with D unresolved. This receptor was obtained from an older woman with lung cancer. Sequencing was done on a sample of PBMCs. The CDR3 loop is CASSKVLLAEAFF. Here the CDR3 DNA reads TGTGCCAGCTCAAAGGTCCTCTTGGCTGAAGCTTTCTTT.